This passage covers 14 T cell receptor beta chains from one sample sequenced in a study of blood T cell repertoires in COVID-19. Using immunoSEQ multiplex PCR, the repertoire was profiled, and TCRdb retains in-frame clones only, with some absent. In the table there are 200,000 to 250,000 clones, approximately 90% of which are singletons. Sequencing was carried out using peripheral blood. The origin of the receptors is a woman between 50 and 59 years old with COVID-19, enrolled during active disease.

This clone was observed once. The chain joins TRBV5-4 to TRBJ2-5, with D maybe TRBD2 (6 bases). With 0 bases removed from V and 3 bases from J, the gap between germline ends came to 18 bases. The CDR3 is 17 residues long. Germline V gene sequence: CDR1 SGHNT, CDR2 YYREEE (reference sequence). DNA for the CDR3: TGTGCCAGCAGCTTGGAGGGCGGGGCGACGTACAAAGAGACCCAGTACTTC. Translating it yields CASSLEGGATYKETQYF.

The CDR3 is CASSFPSPAGGAAGGYTF. The CDR3 DNA reads TGTGCCAGCAGTTTCCCTTCCCCGGCAGGGGGCGCGGCTGGGGGCTACACCTTC. The V gene is TRBV28, the J gene TRBJ1-2; 8 bases agree with TRBD1. Germline CDR1 reads MDHEN; CDR2 reads SYDVKM. The CDR3 totals 18 residues. V was pared by 3 bases and J by 8 bases, with 20 bases of the junction left unmatched.

This clone showed up just once. The chain employs TRBV6-5 and TRBJ2-3, with D unclear. The CDR3 has 13 residues. The V end lost 3 bases, the J end lost 0 bases, and 4 bases lay between the germline ends. CDR1 is MNHEY, CDR2 SVGAGI, per germline. For the CDR3, the DNA is TGTGCCAGCAGTTATACTAGCACAGATACGCAGTATTTT. Translated: CASSYTSTDTQYF.

This chain connects TRBV2 to TRBJ2-7; a possible D gene is TRBD1 (5 bases). V lost 0 bases and J 3 bases, leaving 9 bases between the germline ends. Germline loops: CDR1 SNHLY, CDR2 FYNNEI. This CDR3 has 14 amino acids. The CDR3 spells CASSEAGRGYEQYF. As DNA, the CDR3 is TGTGCCAGCAGTGAAGCGGGTAGGGGCTACGAGCAGTACTTC. Based on the CDR3 plus reference TRBV2 and TRBJ2-7, the full variable domain is EPEVTQTPSHQVTQMGQEVILRCVPISNHLYFYWYRQILGQKVEFLVSFYNNEISEKSEIFDDQFSVERPDGSNFTLKIRSTKLEDSAMYFCASSEAGRGYEQYFGPGTRLTVT.

This chain connects TRBV10-2 to TRBJ2-7; the D gene is possibly TRBD1 (5 bases). V shed 8 bases and J shed 6 bases, with 17 bases lying between them. Germline lookup yields CDR1 WSHSY and CDR2 SAAADI. This CDR3 region has 13 residues. CDR3: CASGLWGPGEQYV. In DNA form, the CDR3 reads TGCGCCAGCGGGCTGTGGGGCCCTGGCGAGCAGTACGTC.

The chain's CDR3 is CASSEWTSPDTQYF. CDR3 nucleotides: TGTGCCAGCAGTGAATGGACTAGTCCAGATACGCAGTATTTT. The rearrangement uses TRBV9 and TRBJ2-3, with 7 positions matching TRBD2. The CDR3 runs 14 residues. The V and J ends lost 5 bases and 4 bases, in that order; junction bases with no gene match: 7. Germline V lookup: CDR1 SGDLS, CDR2 YYNGEE.

The chain uses TRBV10-3 and TRBJ2-7; D is unclear. Germline CDR1 and CDR2: ENHRY and SYGVKD. V was cut by 3 bases and J by 4 bases, with 10 bases left in between. CDR3 length: 13 amino acids. The CDR3 region has the DNA TGTGCCATCAGTGATGCACTTCATTACGAGCAGTACTTC. Translation gives CAISDALHYEQYF.

This clone was counted a few times. This chain uses TRBV18 with TRBJ1-3, with 7 bases identical to TRBD1. The CDR3 runs to 15 residues. Looked up from germline, CDR1 is KGHSH and CDR2 is LQKENI. V was clipped by 6 bases and J by 2 bases; unmatched bases: 7. The CDR3 sequence: CASSPIQGTGNTIYF. Written as DNA, the CDR3 is TGTGCCAGCTCCCCGATACAGGGGACTGGAAACACCATATATTTT.

The chain employs TRBV19 and TRBJ2-3, with D tentatively TRBD2 (7 bases). V lost 5 bases and J lost 3, with 9 bases in between. CDR1 is LNHDA and CDR2 is SQIVND in the germline V gene (reference sequence). This CDR3 contains 13 residues. CDR3 nucleotide sequence: TGTGCCAGTAGTCGGGGGGCGACAGATACGCAGTATTTT. Encoded protein: CASSRGATDTQYF.

Here the CDR3 DNA reads TGTGCCACCAGTGATCCCCGCGACAGGGGGGGCACTGAAGCTTTCTTT. It specifies CATSDPRDRGGTEAFF. V and J are TRBV24-1 and TRBJ1-1; 9 nucleotides agree with TRBD1. CDR3 length: 16 amino acids. CDR1 is KGHDR, CDR2 SFDVKD, per germline. V shed 3 bases, J shed 4 bases, and the junction held 8 bases outside the gene matches.

The V and J genes are TRBV4-1 and TRBJ2-1, with TRBD1 identical over 7 bases. V trimming: 5 bases; J trimming: 12 bases; junction bases outside the gene matches: 7. Germline loops: CDR1 MGHRA, CDR2 YSYEKL. This CDR3 is built from 12 residues. DNA for the CDR3: TGCGCCAGCAGCTTTAGAGGGGACAGGCAGTTCTTC. Amino acids: CASSFRGDRQFF.

Notes on this clone: The sample has other DNA sequences that encode this CDR3 too. The gene calls are TRBV2 and TRBJ2-3; D call uncertain. With 2 bases removed from V and 0 bases from J, the gap between germline ends came to 6 bases. CDR1 is SNHLY, CDR2 FYNNEI, per germline. This CDR3 is built from 14 residues. The CDR3 DNA is TGTGCCAGCAGTGAATCGTCCAGCACAGATACGCAGTATTTT. Its protein product is CASSESSSTDTQYF.

The J gene is TRBJ1-5, the V gene TRBV6-1, with TRBD1 matching 9 bases. J gave up 5 bases and V 3 bases, and 8 bases lay outside the gene matches. The CDR3 sequence is 16 residues long. Per germline, CDR1 MNHNS and CDR2 SASEGT. CDR3 residues: CASSEQGQGFDQPQHF. Here the CDR3 DNA reads TGTGCCAGCAGTGAGCAGGGACAGGGTTTCGATCAGCCCCAGCATTTT.

V usage is TRBV6-1 and J usage is TRBJ2-5; TRBD2 aligns across 9 bases. The V segment lost 3 bases and the J segment 3 bases; nucleotides outside the gene matches: 11. In germline, CDR1 is MNHNS, CDR2 SASEGT. The CDR3 covers 17 residues. The CDR3 loop reads CASSEGVGAGGKETQYF. CDR3 sequence (DNA): TGTGCCAGCAGTGAGGGCGTCGGAGCGGGGGGTAAAGAGACCCAGTACTTC.